The clone carrying this TCR beta chain has only a few counts. What it binds is not known. The CDR3 has 15 residues. Trimming at V came to 1 base and at J to 3 bases, leaving 8 bases not matched to a gene. Germline-derived CDR1 and CDR2 are DFQATT and SNEGSKA (reference sequence). The data were obtained in a study of CD8 T cells in ankylosing spondylitis. Scientists made TCR beta libraries using quantitative 5'-RACE with molecular barcodes. A single record per CDR3 protein comes from TCRdb applying MiXCR to the 5' RACE reads. The table has around 90,000 distinct CDR3 sequences, around 25% seen once; the top ten hold roughly three fifths. Notes on the study in general: Reportedly, matched ankylosing spondylitis synovial fluid was significantly enriched for disease-linked clones. Reactive arthritis synovial fluid and blood were previously reported to contain some motif variants. Seemingly distinctive of ankylosing spondylitis blood was a TCR beta motif formed by eight highly homologous variants.

The chain is built from TRBV20-1 and TRBJ1-2, with 7 positions matching TRBD1. This receptor was obtained from a male donor with ankylosing spondylitis or in good health (not recorded which). Sequences were obtained from blood, either unsorted or a sorted T cell fraction (not recorded which). The CDR3 nucleotides are TGCAGTGCTAGAGTTAAGGGGGCAGTTGACTATGGCTACACCTTC. Amino acids: CSARVKGAVDYGYTF.